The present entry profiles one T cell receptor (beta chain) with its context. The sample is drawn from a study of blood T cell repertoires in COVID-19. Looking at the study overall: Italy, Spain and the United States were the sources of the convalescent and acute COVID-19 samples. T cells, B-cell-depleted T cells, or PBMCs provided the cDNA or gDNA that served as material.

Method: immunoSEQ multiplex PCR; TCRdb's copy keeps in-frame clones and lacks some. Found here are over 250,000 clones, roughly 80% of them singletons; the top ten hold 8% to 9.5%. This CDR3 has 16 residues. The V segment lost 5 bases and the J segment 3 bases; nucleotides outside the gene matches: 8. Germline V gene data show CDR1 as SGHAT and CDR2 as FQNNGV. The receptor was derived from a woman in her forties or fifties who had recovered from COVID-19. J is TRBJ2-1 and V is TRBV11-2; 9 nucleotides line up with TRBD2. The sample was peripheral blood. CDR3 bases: TGTGCCAGCAGCCCACAGACTAGCGGAGTCTACAATGAGCAGTTCTTC. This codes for CASSPQTSGVYNEQFF.